One sample yielded the 25 T cell receptor beta chains listed below, sequenced in a study of blood T cell repertoires in COVID-19. Assay used: immunoSEQ multiplex PCR; TCRdb lists only in-frame clones, some missing. The sample lists 20,000 or so clones, 80% to 95% occurring once. Source material: peripheral blood. These receptors were collected from a woman between 65 and 79 years old with active COVID-19.

The rearrangement links TRBV5-8 to TRBJ2-7, with TRBD2 identical over 7 bases. This CDR3 comprises 17 residues. The V and J ends lost 3 bases and 2 bases, in that order; junction bases with no gene match: 14. Germline-derived CDR1 and CDR2 are SGHTS and YDEGEE. CDR3 in amino acids: CASSSSVGRPKTYEQYF. CDR3 nucleotide sequence: TGTGCCAGCAGCTCATCCGTCGGGAGGCCGAAGACCTACGAGCAGTACTTC.

The chain uses TRBV28 and TRBJ2-7, with 16 nucleotides matching TRBD2. The germline V gene has CDR1 MDHEN and CDR2 SYDVKM. V lost 5 bases and J lost 2; bases outside the gene matches: 15. This CDR3 region has 20 residues. CDR3 nucleotides: TGTGCCAGCAGTCCGGACAGTCCCGGGACTAGCGGGAGGGCCACCTACGAGCAGTACTTC. Its translation is CASSPDSPGTSGRATYEQYF.

The rearrangement joins TRBV27 to TRBJ1-6, with TRBD1 identical over 9 bases. Germline V lookup: CDR1 MNHEY, CDR2 SMNVEV (reference sequence). After removal of 6 bases from V and 1 base from J, the junction contained 10 bases not matched to a gene. This CDR3 is built from 18 residues. The CDR3 DNA follows: TGTGCCAGCAGGCCCGGGACAGGGAGAGGATCCTATAATTCACCCCTCCACTTT. Residues: CASRPGTGRGSYNSPLHF.

This sequence joins TRBV7-9 and TRBJ1-4; D perhaps matches TRBD1 (5 bases). The CDR3 sequence is 15 residues long. V was trimmed by 5 bases and J by 0 bases, leaving 10 bases between them. CDR1 SEHNR and CDR2 FQNEAQ come from the germline V gene (reference sequence). The CDR3 loop is CASSRGIATNEKLFF. The CDR3 bases are TGTGCCAGCAGCAGGGGTATTGCAACTAATGAAAAACTGTTTTTT.

This rearrangement joins TRBV18 to TRBJ2-1, with 12 bases that match TRBD2. The V gene end was trimmed by 3 bases and the J gene end by 3 bases; junction bases not matched to a gene: 3. Looked up from germline, CDR1 is KGHSH and CDR2 is LQKENI. This CDR3 contains 16 residues. The CDR3 here is CASSPRTSGDYNEQFF. DNA for the CDR3: TGTGCCAGCTCACCGAGGACTAGCGGGGACTACAATGAGCAGTTCTTC.

This clone was seen just once. This sequence joins TRBV11-2 and TRBJ1-1, with a weak D call TRBD1 (5 bases). The CDR3 runs to 15 residues. Deletions cut 2 bases from V and 5 bases from J, with 15 bases between. Germline assignment: CDR1 SGHAT and CDR2 FQNNGV. In DNA, the CDR3 is TGTGCCAGCAGCTTAATGATAGGGGCGAATACTGAAGCTTTCTTT. As protein: CASSLMIGANTEAFF.

The chain couples TRBV3-1 (or the pseudogene TRBV3-2) to TRBJ2-7; D perhaps matches TRBD1 (6 bases). The CDR3 covers 15 residues. V was clipped by 2 bases and J by 4 bases, with 15 bases between them. The germline V gene encodes CDR1 LGHDT and CDR2 YNNKEL (reference sequence). The CDR3 sequence is CASSQTGGWEYEQYF. The DNA of the CDR3 is TGTGCCAGCAGCCAAACTGGGGGCTGGGAATACGAGCAGTACTTC.

This clone was counted a few times. The rearrangement uses TRBV13 and TRBJ2-6; no clear D. This CDR3 region has 15 residues. V lost 1 base, J lost 0 bases, and 4 bases lay in between. Germline lookup yields CDR1 PRHDT and CDR2 FYEKMQ (reference sequence). The DNA for the CDR3 is TGTGCCAGCAGCTTAGCGAGCTCTGGGGCCAACGTCCTGACTTTC. It codes for CASSLASSGANVLTF.

The V call is TRBV28, the J call TRBJ1-5; 8 positions agree with TRBD1. The V segment lost 8 bases and the J segment 1 base; nucleotides outside the gene matches: 13. CDR1 and CDR2 from the germline V gene are MDHEN and SYDVKM. There are 17 residues in the CDR3. Here the CDR3 DNA reads TGTGCCAGCGGGGAGACAACAGGGGGTGTGAGCAATCAGCCCCAGCATTTT. Amino acid sequence: CASGETTGGVSNQPQHF.

The V gene is TRBV7-9, the J gene TRBJ2-7; TRBD2 matches 9 bases. The V gene's germline CDR1 is SEHNR and CDR2 FQNEAQ (reference sequence). The junction had 8 bases not matched to a gene; V was cut back by 5 bases and J by 6 bases. This CDR3 is 14 amino acids long. The CDR3 region has the DNA TGTGCCAGCAGCCCTAGCGGGGCGGCGGTCGAGCAGTACTTC. This codes for CASSPSGAAVEQYF.

The rearrangement links TRBV18 to TRBJ2-7; 9 bases are a match to TRBD1. The germline V gene encodes CDR1 KGHSH and CDR2 LQKENI. The CDR3 has 14 residues. V lost 6 bases to trimming and J lost 5 bases; unmatched junction nucleotides: 8. CDR3 nucleotides: TGTGCCAGCTCCACCGGGACAGGGACCGACGAGCAGTACTTC. Encoded protein: CASSTGTGTDEQYF.

The gene calls are TRBV4-3 and TRBJ2-1; 10 bases fit TRBD2. With V trimmed by 0 bases and J by 10 bases, 12 bases remained unmatched. This CDR3 contains 17 residues. Germline V CDR1 and CDR2: LGHNA, YSLEER. CDR3 sequence: CASSQDGFLAGAREQFF. CDR3 coding DNA: TGCGCCAGCAGCCAAGATGGGTTCCTAGCGGGAGCACGCGAGCAGTTCTTC.

J is TRBJ2-7 and V is TRBV4-2; possible D gene TRBD1, 7 bases. In germline, CDR1 is LGHNA, CDR2 YNFKEQ. V was shortened by 3 bases and J by 7 bases, with 19 bases between the two germline ends. This CDR3 has 15 amino acids. CDR3 bases: TGTGCCAGCAGCCATAGACAGGGACTTGATTTGGAGCAGTACTTC. It yields the protein CASSHRQGLDLEQYF.

The CDR3 DNA follows: TGTGCCATCAGTGCGTTCCTAGCGGGAGTTGATGAGCAGTTCTTC. Translation: CAISAFLAGVDEQFF. This chain uses TRBV10-3 with TRBJ2-1; 10 bases are shared with TRBD2. The CDR3 is made up of 15 amino acids. V lost 4 bases to trimming and J lost 8 bases; unmatched junction nucleotides: 8. Germline assignment: CDR1 ENHRY and CDR2 SYGVKD.

The V gene is TRBV7-2, the J gene TRBJ2-7; the D gene is possibly TRBD2 (5 bases). This CDR3 region has 16 residues. The germline V and J ends were trimmed by 5 bases and 4 bases, with 21 bases remaining between them. Germline CDR1 reads SGHTA; CDR2 reads FQGNSA. CDR3 in DNA: TGTGCCAGCAGCCCCCTAGAGGGAGATTCACCGTACGAGCAGTACTTC. Translated, it gives CASSPLEGDSPYEQYF. The full variable domain, in which reference TRBV7-2 and TRBJ2-7 provide the parts outside the CDR3, is GAGVSQSPSNKVTEKGKDVELRCDPISGHTALYWYRQSLGQGLEFLIYFQGNSAPDKSGLPSDRFSAERTGGSVSTLTIQRTQQEDSAVYLCASSPLEGDSPYEQYFGPGTRLTVT.

This chain uses TRBV28 with TRBJ1-5, with D uncertain. CDR3 length equals 14 residues. V gave up 4 bases and J gave up 9 bases, with 16 bases separating them. CDR1 MDHEN and CDR2 SYDVKM come from the germline V gene. CDR3 sequence reads: CASSSFSRGMPQHF. In DNA, the CDR3 is TGTGCCAGCAGTTCCTTTAGTCGCGGGATGCCCCAGCATTTT.

The chain recombines TRBV7-8 with TRBJ1-4, with TRBD1 as a possible D gene (5 bases). V was cut by 5 bases and J by 12 bases, with 13 bases left in between. The length of the CDR3 is 12 residues. CDR1 and CDR2 from the germline V gene are SGHVS and FQNEAQ. CDR3 residues: CASSREGVQLFF. The CDR3 DNA reads TGTGCCAGCAGCCGAGAAGGGGTCCAACTGTTTTTT.

The chain recombines TRBV10-2 with TRBJ2-7; D is ambiguous. This CDR3 is 12 amino acids long. Germline V lookup: CDR1 WSHSY, CDR2 SAAADI. V dropped 6 bases and J dropped 0 bases, with 6 bases sitting between them. This chain's CDR3 is CASSLSSYEQYF. The DNA of the CDR3 is TGCGCCAGCAGCCTGAGCTCCTACGAGCAGTACTTC.

This clone has only a few counts. This chain links TRBV29-1 with TRBJ1-1; D remains unclear. The length of the CDR3 is 11 residues. Germline lookup yields CDR1 SQVTM and CDR2 ANQGSEA. Between the trimmed V and J ends, which lost 0 bases and 8 bases, there was a span of 7 bases. The CDR3 reads CSVEEGREAFF. DNA of the CDR3: TGCAGCGTTGAAGAGGGCAGGGAAGCTTTCTTT.

This chain joins TRBV6-5 and TRBJ2-7; D not resolved. The CDR3 spans 14 residues. Germline-derived CDR1 and CDR2 are MNHEY and SVGAGI. V was pared by 6 bases and J by 2 bases, with 14 bases between. CDR3 sequence: CASRSADNTYEQYF. The CDR3 DNA is TGTGCCAGCAGATCCGCCGACAATACCTACGAGCAGTACTTC.

V gene TRBV5-4 combines with J gene TRBJ1-4; perhaps TRBD1 as D (5 bases). This CDR3 is 15 amino acids long. Per germline, CDR1 SGHNT and CDR2 YYREEE (reference sequence). Trimming took off 3 bases at V and 2 bases at J, with 11 bases between the two ends. CDR3 bases: TGTGCCAGCAGCTGGGGCCTGGGGACTAATGAAAAACTGTTTTTT. It yields the protein CASSWGLGTNEKLFF.

The chain combines TRBV5-1 with TRBJ1-6; TRBD1 matches 10 bases. Per germline, CDR1 SGHRS and CDR2 YFSETQ. The CDR3 covers 15 residues. Germline trimming cut 4 bases from V and 7 bases from J; bases unmatched to any gene: 5. CDR3 coding DNA: TGCGCCAGCAGCCCGGACAGGGGGATGAATTCACCCCTCCACTTT. Its translation: CASSPDRGMNSPLHF.

V is TRBV6-5 and J is TRBJ1-2; D unresolved. Trimming removed 2 bases at V and 6 bases at J, with 13 bases between. Germline V lookup: CDR1 MNHEY, CDR2 SVGAGI. CDR3 size: 14 residues. CDR3 in DNA: TGTGCCAGCAGTTACAGCTCCCTCTTTGATGGCTACACCTTC. Translation: CASSYSSLFDGYTF.

CDR3: CATSKTSGISTDTQYF. The CDR3 coding sequence is TGTGCCACCAGCAAGACTAGCGGTATTAGCACAGATACGCAGTATTTT. The chain combines TRBV24-1 with TRBJ2-3; 9 bases map to TRBD2. The trim removed 7 bases at V and 0 bases at J, leaving 7 bases unmatched. The germline V gene has CDR1 KGHDR and CDR2 SFDVKD. The CDR3 loop spans 16 amino acids.

This clone came up once. The J gene is TRBJ1-1, the V gene TRBV19; no clear D gene. The CDR3 contains 14 residues. Trimming left V 6 bases short and J 1 base short, with 12 bases between. Germline V gene lookup returns CDR1 LNHDA and CDR2 SQIVND (reference sequence). CDR3 in DNA: TGTGCCAGTAGACCTTCACCCGGGAACACTGAAGCTTTCTTT. Residues: CASRPSPGNTEAFF. Complete variable domain (other parts from reference TRBV19 and TRBJ1-1): DGGITQSPKYLFRKEGQNVTLSCEQNLNHDAMYWYRQDPGQGLRLIYYSQIVNDFQKGDIAEGYSVSREKKESFPLTVTSAQKNPTAFYLCASRPSPGNTEAFFGQGTRLTVV.